The 15 T cell receptor beta chains reported below all come from one sample, sequenced in a study of tumor and adjacent non-tumor tissue in lung cancer. This sample's RNA came from whole unsorted tissue. TCRbeta libraries were built with three rounds of nested PCR, modified from ARM-PCR. Each CDR3 protein is one row after TCRdb ran MiXCR on the multiplex PCR reads. The sample has roughly 220,000 distinct CDR3 sequences, about 71% seen once. The sequenced sample was lung tumor tissue. The receptors originated from a man aged 55-75 years with non-small cell lung cancer.

With regard to this clonotype: This CDR3 is missing its conserved last phenylalanine or tryptophan, likely due to a read error. J is TRBJ2-7 and V is TRBV6-5; a possible D gene is TRBD2 (5 bases). Germline lookup yields CDR1 MNHEY and CDR2 SVGAGI. The CDR3 runs 16 residues. Between the trimmed V and J ends, which lost 0 bases and 2 bases, there was a span of 14 bases. CDR3 DNA: TGTGCCAGCAGTTACTCGTCTAACGGGGTCACCTACGAGCAGTACTTA. Its translation: CASSYSSNGVTYEQYL.

Comment on this clonotype: A read error may produce the germline difference seen at one junction end. The rearrangement joins TRBV20-1 to TRBJ1-1; 7 bases agree with TRBD1. The CDR3 covers 13 residues. Germline V gene sequence: CDR1 DFQATT, CDR2 SNEGSKA (reference sequence). CDR3 bases: TGCAATGCTAGAGATAGCCAGGGGGTCACGGCTTTCTTT. Its protein product is CNARDSQGVTAFF.

A word on this clonotype: A read error is possible here, since a much larger clone lies one base away. The chain combines TRBV11-2 with TRBJ2-5, with 7 bases identical to TRBD1. Germline CDR1 reads SGHAT; CDR2 reads FQNNGV. V trimming: 5 bases; J trimming: 6 bases; junction bases outside the gene matches: 12. This CDR3 comprises 15 residues. CDR3 DNA sequence: TGTGCCAGCAGCCCTCGGGACAGCTACATACAGACCCAGTACTTC. Its protein product is CASSPRDSYIQTQYF.

As regards this clonotype: The junction shows a germline mismatch at one end, possibly a read error. The chain recombines TRBV11-3 with TRBJ2-2; maybe TRBD1 (6 bases). The length of the CDR3 is 17 residues. Germline CDR1 is SGHNT and CDR2 is YENEEA. For the CDR3, the DNA is TGTGCCAGCAGCTTTCCCCTGGGACAAGCAGGCACCGGGGAACTGTTTTTT. Protein product: CASSFPLGQAGTGELFF.

The chain combines TRBV11-2 with TRBJ2-1, with 10 bases lining up with TRBD2. CDR1 is SGHAT, CDR2 FQNNGV, per germline. CDR3 length equals 17 residues. With 6 bases clipped from V and 2 bases from J, the junction kept 10 bases outside the gene matches. CDR3: CASSSSLAGVTYNEQFF. The CDR3 bases are TGTGCCAGCAGTTCATCTCTAGCGGGGGTAACCTACAATGAGCAGTTCTTC.

The V gene is TRBV6-5, the J gene TRBJ1-5; D ambiguous. V dropped 6 bases and J dropped 3 bases, with 9 bases sitting between them. The CDR3 is 13 residues long. Per germline, CDR1 MNHEY and CDR2 SVGAGI. The DNA for the CDR3 is TGTGCCAGCAGGACACAACTCAATCAGCCCCAGCATTTT. It codes for CASRTQLNQPQHF.

About this clonotype: One end of the junction is discordant with germline, which a read error may explain. The genes are TRBV11-2 and TRBJ2-1, with 7 bases identical to TRBD2. The CDR3 runs 16 residues. In germline, CDR1 is SGHAT, CDR2 FQNNGV. The CDR3 here is CASSLAGGPAVNDQFF. The DNA of the CDR3 is TGTGCCAGCAGCTTAGCGGGGGGACCTGCTGTAAATGACCAGTTCTTC.

As for this clonotype: A much larger clone lies one base from this, so it may be a read error. V gene TRBV6-1 combines with J gene TRBJ1-5; D is unclear. With 7 bases removed from V and 2 bases from J, the gap between germline ends came to 12 bases. Per the germline V gene, CDR1 is MNHNS and CDR2 is SASEGT. The CDR3 sequence is 14 residues long. The CDR3 sequence is CASKGAGGNQPQHF. The CDR3 DNA is TGTGCCAGCAAAGGAGCGGGAGGCAATCAGCCCCAGCATTTT.

About this clonotype: This may arise from a read error, as a much more abundant clone is one base away. The rearrangement uses TRBV11-2 and TRBJ2-3; D is possibly TRBD2 (6 bases). This CDR3 is 15 amino acids long. Germline CDR1 and CDR2: SGHAT and FQNNGV. CDR3 nucleotide sequence: TGTGCCAGCAGCTTCGGGATCACTAGCACAGATACGCACTATTTT. Translation: CASSFGITSTDTHYF. Complete variable domain (other parts from reference TRBV11-2 and TRBJ2-3): EAGVAQSPRYKIIEKRQSVAFWCNPISGHATLYWYQQILGQGPKLLIQFQNNGVVDDSQLPKDRFSAERLKGVDSTLKIQPAKLEDSAVYLCASSFGITSTDTHYFGPGTRLTVL.

This clonotype was seen just once. A much larger clone differs by one base, so this may be a read error. The chain carries TRBV6-6 and TRBJ2-6; no reliable D call. The germline V gene has CDR1 MNHNY and CDR2 SVGAGI (reference sequence). The CDR3 contains 13 residues. The CDR3 is CTSSYLGANVLTF. CDR3 bases: TGTACCAGCAGTTACCTGGGGGCCAACGTCCTGACTTTC.

Here the CDR3 DNA reads TGTGCCAGCAGGGCTGGCGGTCTGAACACCGGGGAGCTGTTTTTT. Its translation: CASRAGGLNTGELFF. The chain combines TRBV12-3 or TRBV12-4 with TRBJ2-2; no clear D gene. The V end lost 6 bases, the J end lost 1 base, and 12 bases lay between the germline ends. CDR3 length: 15 residues.

V gene TRBV5-6 combines with J gene TRBJ2-7; D ambiguous. The length of the CDR3 is 13 residues. Trimming pared 2 bases from V and 7 bases from J, leaving 13 bases between. CDR1 SGHDT and CDR2 YYEEEE come from the germline V gene. The CDR3 coding sequence is TGTGCCAGCAGCTTTACCTGGTCCGGGGAGCAGTACTTC. It specifies CASSFTWSGEQYF.

As regards this clonotype: The junction differs from germline at one of its ends, possibly a read error. The chain carries TRBV4-1 and TRBJ2-1; 11 positions agree with TRBD2. Per germline, CDR1 MGHRA and CDR2 YSYEKL. The CDR3 covers 16 residues. The CDR3 region has the DNA TGCGCCAGCAGCCAAGAGACTAGCGGGGACCTCAATAAGCAGTTCTTC. It yields the protein CASSQETSGDLNKQFF.

Comments on this clonotype: Its ends do not fully match the called genes, so a read error is possible. V gene TRBV24-1 combines with J gene TRBJ2-2; no clear D. The CDR3 is 14 residues long. The germline V gene encodes CDR1 KGHDR and CDR2 SFDVKD. For the CDR3, the DNA is TGTGCCACTAGTGATATGGGGTCGGCCGGGGAGCTGTTTTTT. It specifies CATSDMGSAGELFF.

As for this clonotype: Compared with germline, one end of the junction differs, possibly owing to a read error. J is TRBJ1-4 and V is TRBV4-2; a possible D gene is TRBD1 (5 bases). The CDR3 contains 18 residues. Per germline, CDR1 LGHNA and CDR2 YNFKEQ. As DNA, the CDR3 is TGTGACAGCAGCCAAGACAGTCCGTCACAGGCAACTAGTGAAAAACTGTTTTTT. Its protein is CDSSQDSPSQATSEKLFF.